The 5 T cell receptor beta chains listed next were all sequenced from one sample in a study of T cell responses to AZD1222 COVID-19 vaccine. The protocol was immunoSEQ multiplex PCR, while the TCRdb copy is restricted to in-frame clones and leaves out a portion. The data contain about 62,000 clones, 70% to 90% of them seen just once; the ten biggest clones take up 4% to 5%. The sequenced sample was peripheral blood, obtained on day 0 of AZD1222 vaccination. These receptors were obtained from an adult in good health.

The CDR3 DNA is TGCGCCAGCAGCCAAACCGGGACAGGTGGAAACACCATATATTTT. It is translated as CASSQTGTGGNTIYF. V is TRBV4-1 and J is TRBJ1-3; 8 nucleotides line up with TRBD1. J was trimmed by 3 bases and V by 2 bases; bases with no gene match: 3. Germline V CDR1 and CDR2: MGHRA, YSYEKL. The CDR3 covers 15 residues.

V usage is TRBV14 and J usage is TRBJ2-5; 8 nucleotides line up with TRBD1. Germline V gene sequence: CDR1 SGHDN, CDR2 FVKESK. V lost 2 bases and J lost 1; bases outside the gene matches: 3. The CDR3 has 15 amino acids. CDR3 sequence: CASSQWDRPQETQYF. Written as DNA, the CDR3 is TGTGCCAGCAGCCAATGGGACAGGCCCCAAGAGACCCAGTACTTC. The full variable domain, completed using reference TRBV14 and TRBJ2-5, is EAGVTQFPSHSVIEKGQTVTLRCDPISGHDNLYWYRRVMGKEIKFLLHFVKESKQDESGMPNNRFLAERTGGTYSTLKVQPAELEDSGVYFCASSQWDRPQETQYFGPGTRLLVL.

V gene TRBV27 combines with J gene TRBJ1-1; a possible D gene is TRBD1 (5 bases). Trimming removed 5 bases at V and 1 base at J, with 14 bases between. The CDR3 is 15 amino acids. Germline values: CDR1 MNHEY, CDR2 SMNVEV (reference sequence). The CDR3 reads CASSPAWGTNTEAFF. The CDR3 DNA is TGTGCCAGCAGTCCCGCCTGGGGGACGAACACTGAAGCTTTCTTT.

This chain connects TRBV25-1 to TRBJ2-7, with TRBD1 matching over 10 bases. Germline CDR1 MGHDK, CDR2 SYGVNS. Trimming took 1 base from V and 2 from J; bases not matched to a gene: 8. The CDR3 sequence is 17 residues long. The CDR3, as DNA: TGTGCCAGCAGTGAATCGTCGGGACAGGGGAATACCTACGAGCAGTACTTC. Translating it yields CASSESSGQGNTYEQYF.

The V and J genes are TRBV5-8 and TRBJ1-5; 8 bases are shared with TRBD1. The germline gives CDR1 SGHTS, CDR2 YDEGEE. Trimming at V came to 4 bases and at J to 6 bases, leaving 9 bases not matched to a gene. The CDR3 length is 15 residues. CDR3 sequence reads: CASSTKIRGRQPQHF. Written as DNA, the CDR3 is TGTGCCAGCAGCACCAAAATCAGGGGGCGTCAGCCCCAGCATTTT.